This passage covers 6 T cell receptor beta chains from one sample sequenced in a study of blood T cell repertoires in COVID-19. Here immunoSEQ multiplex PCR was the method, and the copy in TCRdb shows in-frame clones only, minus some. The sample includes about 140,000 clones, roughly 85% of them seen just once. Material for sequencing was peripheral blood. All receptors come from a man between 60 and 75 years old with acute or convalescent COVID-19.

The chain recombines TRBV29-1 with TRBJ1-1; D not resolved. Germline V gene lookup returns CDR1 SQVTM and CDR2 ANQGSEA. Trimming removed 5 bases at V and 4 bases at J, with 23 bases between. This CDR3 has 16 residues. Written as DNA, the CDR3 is TGCAGCGTTAAGAGGGAGGTTATGGGAGGGAGCACTGAAGCTTTCTTT. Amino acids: CSVKREVMGGSTEAFF.

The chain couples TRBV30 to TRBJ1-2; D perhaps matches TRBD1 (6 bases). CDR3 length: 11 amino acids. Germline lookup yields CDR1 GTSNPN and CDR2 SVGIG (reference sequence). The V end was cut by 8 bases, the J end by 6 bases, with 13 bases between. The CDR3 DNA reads TGTGCCCTCAACCAGGGGAATGGCTACACCTTC. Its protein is CALNQGNGYTF.

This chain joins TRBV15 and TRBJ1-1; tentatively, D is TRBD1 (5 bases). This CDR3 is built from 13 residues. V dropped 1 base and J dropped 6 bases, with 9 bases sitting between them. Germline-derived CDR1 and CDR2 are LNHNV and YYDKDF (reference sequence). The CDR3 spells CATSRGETAEAFF. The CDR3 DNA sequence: TGTGCCACCAGCAGAGGTGAGACAGCTGAAGCTTTCTTT.

This CDR3 is CAWSVLRTSYYTGELFF. In DNA, the CDR3 is TGTGCCTGGAGTGTACTAAGGACTAGCTATTACACCGGGGAGCTGTTTTTT. The V call is TRBV30, the J call TRBJ2-2, with 8 nucleotides matching TRBD2. The CDR3 totals 17 residues. Germline CDR1 GTSNPN, CDR2 SVGIG (reference sequence). V lost 0 bases to trimming and J lost 3 bases; unmatched junction nucleotides: 9.

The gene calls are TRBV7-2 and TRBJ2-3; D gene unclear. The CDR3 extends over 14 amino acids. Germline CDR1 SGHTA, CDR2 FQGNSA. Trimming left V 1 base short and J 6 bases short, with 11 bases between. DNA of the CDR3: TGTGCCAGCAGCTTAGGCAGGCAGCCTGATACGCAGTATTTT. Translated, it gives CASSLGRQPDTQYF.

CDR3 in DNA: TGTGCCAGCAGTAGACTAGCCCCGAGCTCCTACAATGAGCAGTTCTTC. It encodes CASSRLAPSSYNEQFF. The chain links TRBV28 to TRBJ2-1; TRBD2 aligns across 7 bases. V lost 5 bases, J lost 0 bases, and 7 bases stayed unmatched. Germline V CDR1 and CDR2: MDHEN, SYDVKM. This CDR3 contains 16 residues.